Listed below are T cell receptor beta chains from one sample, sequenced in a study of lymphopenia after photon versus proton radiotherapy. Sequenced by immunoSEQ multiplex PCR; TCRdb stores in-frame clones only, minus some. The top ten hold roughly 28% of the sample, which has some 14,000 clones, 70% to 85% seen once. The source was peripheral blood, collected from a patient treated with photon-based radiotherapy. The origin of the receptors is a man between 45 and 60 years old with gastric cancer. The CDR3 runs from the conserved cysteine through the conserved F or W. The D gene is left open where the match is weak. For some rows the clone size is stated as once, few or many, or as a class when expanded; others skip it.

>-|TRBJ2-1|-|TRBV5-1
CASSLMDEQFF
TGCGCCAGCAGCTTGATGGATGAGCAGTTCTTC
>-|TRBJ1-3|-|TRBV9
CASSVGGGDTIYF
TGTGCCAGCAGCGTAGGGGGAGGGGACACCATATATTTT
>-|TRBJ1-5|-|TRBV4-1
CASSQGVSNQPQHF
TGCGCCAGCAGCCAAGGAGTTAGCAATCAGCCCCAGCATTTT
>-|TRBJ2-5|-|TRBV6-6
CASTQGGLETQYF
TGTGCCAGCACCCAGGGGGGATTGGAGACCCAGTACTTC
>-|TRBJ2-5|-|TRBV7-8
CASSPGSETQYF
TGTGCCAGCAGCCCCGGCTCCGAGACCCAGTACTTC
>-|TRBJ2-7|-|TRBV6-1
CASSELRTAFRGEQYF
TGTGCCAGCAGTGAATTGCGGACAGCCTTTAGGGGCGAGCAGTACTTC
>-|TRBJ2-5|-|TRBV14
CASSQGRAKQYF
TGTGCCAGCAGCCAGGGACGGGCTAAGCAGTACTTC
>-|TRBJ2-4|TRBD1|TRBV7-8
CASSLDHRVQGGKYF
TGTGCCAGCAGCTTAGACCACCGAGTACAGGGGGGCAAGTACTTC
>-|TRBJ2-7|-|TRBV30
CAYDRRASEQYF
TGTGCCTACGACAGACGGGCGAGTGAGCAGTACTTC
>-|TRBJ2-5|-|TRBV5-1
CASSLDGDNQETQYF
TGCGCCAGCAGCTTGGATGGGGACAACCAAGAGACCCAGTACTTC
>-|TRBJ2-1|TRBD2|TRBV7-6
CASSFSGGSPNEQFF
TGTGCCAGCAGCTTTAGCGGGGGGAGTCCCAATGAGCAGTTCTTC
>-|TRBJ2-3|-|TRBV9
CASSVDDPDTQYF
TGTGCCAGCAGCGTAGACGACCCAGATACGCAGTATTTT
>-|TRBJ2-3|-|TRBV9
CASSGPGAPMTQYF
TGTGCCAGCAGCGGCCCCGGGGCTCCCATGACGCAGTATTTT
>-|TRBJ2-1|-|TRBV30
CAWSAGTPPNEQFF
TGTGCCTGGAGTGCCGGGACCCCTCCCAATGAGCAGTTCTTC
>few|TRBJ2-1|-|TRBV30
CAGGRTNEQFF
TGTGCCGGGGGGAGAACCAATGAGCAGTTCTTC
>-|TRBJ2-7|-|TRBV14
CASSQGVGYEQYF
TGTGCCAGCAGCCAAGGGGTTGGCTACGAGCAGTACTTC
>-|TRBJ2-5|-|TRBV5-4
CASSLGAGETQYF
TGTGCCAGCAGCTTGGGTGCGGGCGAGACCCAGTACTTC
>-|TRBJ2-3|-|TRBV30
CAWSLTGLRDTQYF
TGTGCCTGGAGTCTCACAGGGTTGAGAGATACGCAGTATTTT
>-|TRBJ2-3|-|TRBV19
CASRMGGGNTDTQYF
TGTGCCAGTAGGATGGGGGGGGGCAACACAGATACGCAGTATTTT
>-|TRBJ2-7|-|TRBV21-1
CASSKGWEQLSYEQYF
TGTGCCAGCAGCAAAGGGTGGGAACAGCTCTCCTACGAGCAGTACTTC
>-|TRBJ1-1|-|TRBV5-1
CASRPTPNTEAFF
TGCGCCAGCAGGCCAACACCGAACACTGAAGCTTTCTTT
>-|TRBJ1-2|TRBD1|TRBV4-1
CASRSDRGGYGYTF
TGCGCCAGCAGATCGGACAGGGGAGGGTATGGCTACACCTTC
>-|TRBJ1-1|TRBD1|TRBV5-1
CASSRDRGNTEAFF
TGCGCCAGCAGCCGGGACAGGGGAAACACTGAAGCTTTCTTT
>-|TRBJ1-2|TRBD1|TRBV6-6
CASSTNRGWDGYTF
TGTGCCAGCAGTACCAACAGGGGGTGGGATGGCTACACCTTC
>-|TRBJ1-5|-|TRBV6-5
CASSPDRNSNQPQHF
TGTGCCAGCAGCCCCGACCGGAATAGCAATCAGCCCCAGCATTTT
>-|TRBJ2-5|-|TRBV19
CASTRGPQETQYF
TGTGCCAGTACGCGGGGGCCGCAAGAGACCCAGTACTTC
>-|TRBJ2-7|-|TRBV18
CASSPQNSYEQYF
TGTGCCAGCTCACCACAGAACAGCTACGAGCAGTACTTC
>-|TRBJ1-4|TRBD1|TRBV15
CATSRADRGRATNEKLFF
TGTGCCACCAGCAGAGCGGACAGGGGGCGAGCAACTAATGAAAAACTGTTTTTT
>-|TRBJ2-3|TRBD1|TRBV4-3
CASSRDSQSTDTQYF
TGCGCCAGCAGCCGGGACAGCCAGAGCACAGATACGCAGTATTTT
>-|TRBJ2-3|-|TRBV4-2
CASSQTTTDTQYF
TGTGCCAGCAGCCAAACAACCACAGATACGCAGTATTTT